What follows describes a single TCR beta chain. No antigen is known for it. The data were taken from a study of shared clonotypes between healthy human individuals. Study-wide points: Against clonotypes common to all four donors, non-shared ones had lower generation probabilities.

This was a deep-level run. Data came from immunoSEQ multiplex PCR; TCRdb stores just in-frame clones and leaves some out. The sample has roughly 320,000 clones, around 90% seen once. Germline assignment: CDR1 SGHNT and CDR2 YYREEE (reference sequence). With 0 bases removed from V and 3 bases from J, the gap between germline ends came to 10 bases. There are 14 residues in the CDR3. The clonotype comes from a man aged 18 to 35 in good health. The rearrangement uses TRBV5-4 and TRBJ2-7; tentatively, D is TRBD1 (5 bases). The specimen sequenced was memory CD8+ T cells sorted from blood. The subset here: CD45RO+ cells pooled with CCR7-negative TemRA cells. The CDR3: CASSLGDRHYEQYF. The CDR3 DNA follows: TGTGCCAGCAGCTTGGGAGACAGACACTACGAGCAGTACTTC.